The 14 T cell receptor beta chains listed next were all sequenced from one sample in a study of blood T cell repertoires in COVID-19. Here immunoSEQ multiplex PCR was the method, and the copy in TCRdb shows in-frame clones only, minus some. This sample carries 270,000 or so clones, roughly 89% of them seen once, and the ten largest clones take around 4.4%. Sequenced input: peripheral blood. These receptors came from a man aged 35 to 55 with acute or convalescent COVID-19.

This sequence joins TRBV27 and TRBJ1-1; 9 nucleotides line up with TRBD1. The CDR3 consists of 15 residues. The J segment lost 5 bases and the V segment lost 3 bases, leaving 7 bases of the junction unmatched. Germline V lookup: CDR1 MNHEY, CDR2 SMNVEV (reference sequence). CDR3 DNA: TGTGCCAGCAGTTTCGGGACAGGGATTTTAACTGAAGCTTTCTTT. Translation gives CASSFGTGILTEAFF.

The chain combines TRBV10-1 with TRBJ2-3; the D is unclear. Germline values: CDR1 WNHNN, CDR2 SYGVQD (reference sequence). This CDR3 region has 11 residues. V shed 3 bases and J shed 7 bases, with 5 bases lying between them. The CDR3 sequence is CASSDFNTQYF. CDR3 DNA sequence: TGCGCCAGCAGTGATTTTAATACGCAGTATTTT.

This chain uses TRBV9 with TRBJ1-6; D remains ambiguous. The V gene lost 0 bases and the J gene lost 6 bases, with 10 bases spanning the gap. The CDR3 runs 15 residues. CDR1 and CDR2 from the germline V gene are SGDLS and YYNGEE. The CDR3: CASSVEPRLNSPLHF. The DNA of the CDR3 is TGTGCCAGCAGCGTAGAACCCAGGCTTAATTCACCCCTCCACTTT.

V usage is TRBV7-2 and J usage is TRBJ2-1; the match to TRBD2 covers 8 bases. Germline V gene sequence: CDR1 SGHTA, CDR2 FQGNSA. The CDR3 sequence is 15 residues long. The J segment lost 8 bases and the V segment lost 5 bases, leaving 11 bases of the junction unmatched. The DNA for the CDR3 is TGTGCCAGCAGCCCTCGCGGTAGCGGGGTCGATGAGCAGTTCTTC. It encodes CASSPRGSGVDEQFF. The whole variable domain, remainder taken from reference TRBV7-2 and TRBJ2-1, is GAGVSQSPSNKVTEKGKDVELRCDPISGHTALYWYRQSLGQGLEFLIYFQGNSAPDKSGLPSDRFSAERTGGSVSTLTIQRTQQEDSAVYLCASSPRGSGVDEQFFGPGTRLTVL.

This rearrangement joins TRBV15 to TRBJ2-7; D might be TRBD1 (5 bases). V was shortened by 6 bases and J by 5 bases, with 14 bases between the two germline ends. This CDR3 has 13 residues. Germline values: CDR1 LNHNV, CDR2 YYDKDF (reference sequence). CDR3 sequence: CATRQGLVNEQYF. CDR3 in DNA: TGTGCCACCAGGCAGGGTTTGGTCAACGAGCAGTACTTC.

The CDR3 coding sequence is TGTGCCAGCAGGACCCCGAGGACACGGGAGGTAGTAGCTGAAGCTTTCTTT. Translating it yields CASRTPRTREVVAEAFF. The chain carries TRBV2 and TRBJ1-1; TRBD1 is a possible D gene (5 bases). Germline V gene data show CDR1 as SNHLY and CDR2 as FYNNEI. V shed 6 bases and J shed 6 bases, with 26 bases lying between them. The CDR3 is 17 residues long.

V is TRBV6-5 and J is TRBJ2-1; 7 bases are shared with TRBD1. Germline CDR1 and CDR2: MNHEY and SVGAGI. V shed 4 bases, J shed 1 base, and the junction held 4 bases outside the gene matches. This CDR3 is built from 15 residues. CDR3: CASSSDRQSYNEQFF. Written as DNA, the CDR3 is TGTGCCAGCAGTTCGGACAGGCAGTCCTACAATGAGCAGTTCTTC.

The rearrangement uses TRBV7-3 and TRBJ2-2; D is ambiguous. The germline V and J ends were trimmed by 5 bases and 5 bases, with 3 bases remaining between them. Germline lookup yields CDR1 SGHTA and CDR2 FQGTGA. The CDR3 is 11 residues long. DNA of the CDR3: TGTGCCAGCAGCCTGACCGGGGAGCTGTTTTTT. It is translated as CASSLTGELFF.

The chain joins TRBV24-1 to TRBJ1-2, with TRBD1 identical over 8 bases. J was trimmed by 8 bases and V by 2 bases; bases with no gene match: 12. This CDR3 comprises 16 residues. Germline CDR1 and CDR2: KGHDR and SFDVKD. The CDR3 coding sequence is TGTGCCACCAGTGATTCAACCCGGACAGGGAGTCGGGGCTACACCTTC. It codes for CATSDSTRTGSRGYTF.

The J gene is TRBJ1-1, the V gene TRBV27; no definite D call. CDR1 is MNHEY and CDR2 is SMNVEV in the germline V gene (reference sequence). CDR3 length: 13 amino acids. The germline V and J ends were trimmed by 5 bases and 3 bases, with 10 bases remaining between them. The CDR3 loop is CASSLRVYTEAFF. CDR3 in DNA: TGTGCCAGCAGTCTCCGGGTCTACACTGAAGCTTTCTTT.

The J gene is TRBJ2-5, the V gene TRBV24-1; weak D call: TRBD1 (6 bases). CDR1 and CDR2 (germline): KGHDR, SFDVKD. V lost 4 bases and J 2 bases, leaving 13 bases between the germline ends. This CDR3 region has 15 residues. The CDR3 bases are TGTGCCACCAGTGAATGGCAGGGGAATCAAGAGACCCAGTACTTC. This codes for CATSEWQGNQETQYF.

As DNA, the CDR3 is TGTGCCAGCAGTGTGGACAGGGTAACTGAAAAACTGTTTTTT. Its protein product is CASSVDRVTEKLFF. The chain couples TRBV2 to TRBJ1-4; 8 bases fit TRBD1. Germline V gene sequence: CDR1 SNHLY, CDR2 FYNNEI. This CDR3 spans 14 amino acids. J lost 7 bases, V lost 4 bases, and 5 bases had no gene match.

This clone has a single count. V is TRBV7-2 and J is TRBJ2-2; D unclear. V was clipped by 5 bases and J by 1 base, with 14 bases between them. The CDR3 consists of 16 residues. Germline V gene data show CDR1 as SGHTA and CDR2 as FQGNSA. The CDR3 bases are TGTGCCAGCAGCCGCTCCCCCCCGGGGAACACCGGGGAGCTGTTTTTT. Amino acids: CASSRSPPGNTGELFF. Together with reference TRBV7-2 and TRBJ2-2, the CDR3 gives the full variable domain: GAGVSQSPSNKVTEKGKDVELRCDPISGHTALYWYRQSLGQGLEFLIYFQGNSAPDKSGLPSDRFSAERTGGSVSTLTIQRTQQEDSAVYLCASSRSPPGNTGELFFGEGSRLTVL.

This chain joins TRBV4-1 and TRBJ1-1; 9 bases map to TRBD1. Germline assignment: CDR1 MGHRA and CDR2 YSYEKL. There are 15 residues in the CDR3. V shed 4 bases, J shed 5 bases, and the junction held 8 bases outside the gene matches. CDR3 sequence reads: CASSLSDRGETEAFF. The DNA for the CDR3 is TGCGCCAGCAGCCTCTCGGACAGGGGAGAAACTGAAGCTTTCTTT.